This TCR beta chain was observed in a study of identical twins. Germline CDR1 ENHRY, CDR2 SYGVKD. The V gene end was trimmed by 0 bases and the J gene end by 2 bases; junction bases not matched to a gene: 7. There are 18 residues in the CDR3. Each CDR3 protein is one row after TCRdb ran MiXCR on the 5' RACE reads. The data contain under 250,000 distinct CDR3 sequences, about a tenth of them singletons. Each donor was a healthy Caucasian. In regard to this clonotype: What it binds is not known.

Study-wide results and limits: Its conclusions, products of cross-sectional statistical analysis, did not come from following the same donors. Within cord blood, abundant beta clonotypes carried fewer insertions, but memory repertoires showed no such trend. Twin pairs had excess sharing that was weaker in beta out-of-frame sequences.

The TCR originated in a woman aged 18-29 years in good health. The chain has TRBV10-3 and TRBJ2-6; 7 positions match TRBD2. Sequencing used memory (CD45RO+) T cells sorted from blood. CDR3 sequence reads: CAISESKFAGAGANVLTF. The CDR3 DNA follows: TGTGCCATCAGTGAGTCGAAGTTTGCGGGGGCTGGGGCCAACGTCCTGACTTTC.